This T cell receptor beta chain was captured by sequencing in a study of regulatory dendritic cells for organ transplantation. CDR1 is LGHNA and CDR2 is YSLEER in the germline V gene. V shed 4 bases, J shed 0 bases, and the junction held 2 bases outside the gene matches. CDR3 length: 15 amino acids. Sequencing used immunoSEQ multiplex PCR; TCRdb keeps in-frame clones, though not all of them. The sample shows under 45,000 clones, roughly nine tenths of them seen only once. Input material: naive CD4+ T cells from blood. Subset meaning: CD45RA+ naive T cells. V usage is TRBV4-3 and J usage is TRBJ2-5, with 10 nucleotides matching TRBD2. The sequence was collected from a human donor in good health. The CDR3 region has the DNA TGCGCCAGCAGCCTAGCGGGGGGTAACCAAGAGACCCAGTACTTC. Amino acid sequence: CASSLAGGNQETQYF.